The T cell receptor beta chain described here comes from a study of regulatory T cells in long-lasting Graves disease (dated by TCRdb to about 2021). For the wider study: Persistent Graves' disease meant more than 5 years of antithyroid drug treatment with TSH receptor autoantibodies that stayed positive. This study used TCR sequencing and RNA sequencing of peripheral blood to compare persistent Graves' disease patients against newly diagnosed Graves' disease patients. The study was registered as a clinical trial and conducted in China. A total of about 35 samples underwent TCR sequencing, from about 13 patients with persistent Graves' disease and 20 or so patients with newly diagnosed Graves' disease. Antithyroid drugs had been taken for 10 to 13 years on average by persistent Graves' disease patients in the clinical cohort.

In regard to this clonotype: The antigen it recognizes is unknown. Base qualities were left out, and no much larger clone turns up one base away.

Read against the paper, the sample's time point label means: persistent/refractory GD, antithyroid drugs over 5 years with positive TRAb. RNA was extracted from PBMCs in TRIzol for both TCR sequencing and RNA sequencing. Graves' disease was diagnosed according to American Thyroid Association guidelines. Recruitment of patients was carried out at an endocrinology department in Xi'an, China. Each patient gave approximately 10 milliliters of peripheral blood, collected in an EDTA anticoagulant tube. PBMCs were isolated by Ficoll Paque Plus density gradient separation without further T cell sorting. RNA quality was checked with an Agilent 2100 Bioanalyzer and agarose gel, and concentration with a NanoDrop 2000. Library creation used multiplex PCR. TCRdb names Illumina HiSeq 4000 as the instrument used. TCR beta libraries were built with iRepertoire HTBI primers and Arm-PCR amplification of CDR3 regions. Before sequencing, the PCR products went through gel purification. The original methods were these. A total of 62 TRBV and 14 TRBJ segments were identified across samples and were used for gene usage analysis of CDR3 amino acid clonotypes. COPE and FqMerger were used to merge filtered high-quality paired reads into contigs. BLAST was used to align contigs to the IMGT TRBV, TRBD and TRBJ reference genes, and CDR3 was defined following IMGT. Any clonotype with a frequency above 0.1% was classified as a highly expanded clone. Shannon entropy served as the measure of repertoire diversity, while the Gini coefficient captured V-J evenness. A clonotype was considered public if more than one individual shared it. TCRdb cleaned the public reads at Q25 with fastp, built clones with MiXCR and kept in-frame beta chains. Rows matching on CDR3 protein sequence are summarized as one entry with the most common DNA and genes. In this record, the V and J calls reflect TCRdb's handling and not the investigators' own analysis. A total of about half a million distinct CDR3 sequences appear in this sample, roughly 22% of them only once. The top ten hold under 15% of the sample.

The germline V gene specifies SGHTA as CDR1 and FQGNSA as CDR2. Including cysteine and phenylalanine, the CDR3 has 14 amino acids. The read is trimmed to its CDR3 DNA, 42 bases read in frame from base 1. Trimming takes 4 bases off V and 4 bases off J; junction bases not matched to a gene: 6. Here is what the overall study found, with its caveats: Persistent disease showed preferential use of TRBV28, TRBJ1-2 and TRBJ2-5, whereas newly diagnosed disease favored TRBV20-1 and TRBJ2-1. Compared with newly diagnosed patients, persistent Graves' disease patients had lower TCR Shannon entropy and fewer highly expanded clones, which suggests clonal expansion. The small sample size was acknowledged by the authors as a limitation that may reduce accuracy. More public clonotypes were shared among persistent patients (around 3,000) than among newly diagnosed patients (roughly 1,000). Sequencing and analysis were restricted to the TCR beta chain. Because the primary lesion, thyroid tissue, could not be accessed, the study looked at peripheral blood alone.

This receptor was obtained from a female donor with Graves disease. Sample: peripheral blood mononuclear cells (PBMCs), taken when the disease was refractory, from a patient treated with antithyroid drugs. The chain was built from TRBV7-2 and TRBJ2-7, and TRBD2 aligns with 8 junction nucleotides. At the DNA level, the sequence is TGTGCCAGCAGCTCTTCAACTAGCGGTTACGAGCAGTACTTC. Its product reads: CASSSSTSGYEQYF.